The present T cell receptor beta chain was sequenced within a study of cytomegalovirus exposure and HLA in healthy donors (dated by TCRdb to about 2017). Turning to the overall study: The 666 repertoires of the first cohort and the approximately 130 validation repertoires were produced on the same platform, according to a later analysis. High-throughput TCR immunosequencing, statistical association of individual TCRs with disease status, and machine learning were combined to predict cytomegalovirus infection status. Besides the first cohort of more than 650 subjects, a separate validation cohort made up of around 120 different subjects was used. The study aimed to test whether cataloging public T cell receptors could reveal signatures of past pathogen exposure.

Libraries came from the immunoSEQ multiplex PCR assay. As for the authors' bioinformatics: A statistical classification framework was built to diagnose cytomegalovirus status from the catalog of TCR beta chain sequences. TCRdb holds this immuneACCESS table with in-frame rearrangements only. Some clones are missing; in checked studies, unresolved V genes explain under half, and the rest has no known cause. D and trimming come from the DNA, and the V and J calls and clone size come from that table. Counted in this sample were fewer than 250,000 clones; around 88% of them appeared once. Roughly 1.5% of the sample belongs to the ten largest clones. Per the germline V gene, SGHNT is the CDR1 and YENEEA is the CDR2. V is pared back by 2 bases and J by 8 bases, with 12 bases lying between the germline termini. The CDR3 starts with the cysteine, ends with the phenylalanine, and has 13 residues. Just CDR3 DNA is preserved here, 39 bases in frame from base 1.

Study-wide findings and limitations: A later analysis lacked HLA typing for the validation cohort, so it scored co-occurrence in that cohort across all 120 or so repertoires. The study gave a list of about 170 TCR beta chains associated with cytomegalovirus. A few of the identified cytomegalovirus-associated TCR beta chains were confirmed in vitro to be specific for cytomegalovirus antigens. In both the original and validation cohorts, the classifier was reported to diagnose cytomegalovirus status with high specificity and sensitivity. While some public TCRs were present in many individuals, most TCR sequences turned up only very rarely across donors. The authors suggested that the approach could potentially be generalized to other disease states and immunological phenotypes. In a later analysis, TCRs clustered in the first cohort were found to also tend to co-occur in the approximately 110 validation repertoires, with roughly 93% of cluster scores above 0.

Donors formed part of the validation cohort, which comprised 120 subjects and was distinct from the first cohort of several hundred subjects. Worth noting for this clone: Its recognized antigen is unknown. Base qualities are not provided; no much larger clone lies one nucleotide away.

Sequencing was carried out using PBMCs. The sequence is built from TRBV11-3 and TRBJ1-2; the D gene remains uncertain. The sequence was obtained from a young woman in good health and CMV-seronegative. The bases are TGTGCCAGCAGCTTAAATCCCGACTCCGGCTACACCTTC. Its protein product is CASSLNPDSGYTF.